The table lists the clone carrying this T cell receptor beta chain with a few counts. The antigen remains undetermined. The data derive from a study of cytomegalovirus exposure and HLA in healthy donors. PCR primers comprised 60 Vbeta and 13 Jbeta primers. Clones were read by immunoSEQ multiplex PCR, and TCRdb kept only the in-frame ones, dropping some. The sample consists of about 100,000 clones, 81% of them appearing once. Study outcomes and limitations: The authors assumed roughly uniform sequencing depth across donors for presence/absence analyses. Cytomegalovirus association was assigned to approximately 160 TCR beta chains. Most of the TCR beta V segments (in an earlier analysis) were productive either about 90% or about 30% of the time.

The sample taken for sequencing was PBMCs. The receptor comes from a man between 25 and 39 years old in good health and CMV-seronegative.

The CDR3 loop reads CASSLGQFPYNEQFF. The CDR3 nucleotides are TGTGCCAGCAGCCTAGGACAGTTTCCCTACAATGAGCAGTTCTTC. The rearrangement links TRBV7-8 to TRBJ2-1, with D possibly TRBD1 on 6 matching bases. The CDR3 totals 15 residues. CDR1 and CDR2 (germline): SGHVS, FQNEAQ. With 5 bases removed from V and 2 bases from J, the gap between germline ends came to 13 bases.